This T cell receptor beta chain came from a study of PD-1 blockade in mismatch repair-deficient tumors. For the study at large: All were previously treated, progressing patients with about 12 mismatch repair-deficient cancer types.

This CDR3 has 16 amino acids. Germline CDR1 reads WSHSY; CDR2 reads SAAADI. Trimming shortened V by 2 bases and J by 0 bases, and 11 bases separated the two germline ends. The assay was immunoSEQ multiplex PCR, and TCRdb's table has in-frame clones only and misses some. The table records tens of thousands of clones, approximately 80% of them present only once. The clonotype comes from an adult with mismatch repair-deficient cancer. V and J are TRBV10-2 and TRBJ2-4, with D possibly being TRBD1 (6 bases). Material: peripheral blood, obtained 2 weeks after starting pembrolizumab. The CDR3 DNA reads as TGCGCCAGCAGTGAGGTAGGGGGTCTAGCCAAAAACATTCAGTACTTC. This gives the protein CASSEVGGLAKNIQYF.